This record looks at one T cell receptor (beta chain) sequence and its context. Its cognate antigen is unknown. The source of the sample is a study of CD8+CD57+ T cells in acquired aplastic anemia. Study at large: Healthy donor CD4+ cell samples had a mean of about 10.8 million reads.

TCR beta VDJ and CDR3 profiling used genomic DNA as template. TCRdb re-called the reads with MiXCR, one entry per CDR3 protein. The table lists about 170,000 distinct CDR3 sequences, 60% to 70% of them singletons, with around 45% in the top ten. Study outcomes and limitations: Roughly 27 sequences, all CD8+ CDR3, were shared between patients and controls.

Deletions cut 8 bases from V and 0 bases from J, with 15 bases between. The CDR3 has 15 residues. Germline lookup yields CDR1 SGHRS and CDR2 YFSETQ. The chain joins TRBV5-1 to TRBJ2-1; unclear D gene. The TCR sequence derives from a human donor in good health. Sequenced input: sorted CD4+, CD8+, or CD8+CD57+ T cells (not recorded which) from PBMCs. CDR3 residues: CASPLGFYSYNEQFF. The CDR3 DNA reads as TGCGCCAGTCCCTTGGGATTCTACTCCTACAATGAGCAGTTCTTC.